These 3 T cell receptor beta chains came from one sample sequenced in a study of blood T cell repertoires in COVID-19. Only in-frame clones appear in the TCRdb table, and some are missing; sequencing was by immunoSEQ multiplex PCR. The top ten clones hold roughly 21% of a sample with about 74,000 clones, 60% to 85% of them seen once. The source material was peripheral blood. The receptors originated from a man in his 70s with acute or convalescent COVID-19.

CDR3 residues: CASTLGQGGRETQYF. As DNA, the CDR3 is TGTGCCAGCACCCTGGGACAGGGAGGTCGGGAGACCCAGTACTTC. V usage is TRBV7-9 and J usage is TRBJ2-5; TRBD1 aligns across 9 bases. CDR1 and CDR2 (germline): SEHNR, FQNEAQ (reference sequence). This CDR3 spans 15 amino acids. With 7 bases clipped from V and 5 bases from J, the junction kept 11 bases outside the gene matches.

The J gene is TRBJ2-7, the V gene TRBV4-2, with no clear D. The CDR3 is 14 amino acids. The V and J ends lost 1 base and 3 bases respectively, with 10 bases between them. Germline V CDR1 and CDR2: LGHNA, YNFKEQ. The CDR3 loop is CASSQAGGFYEQYF. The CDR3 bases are TGTGCCAGCAGCCAAGCCGGCGGCTTCTACGAGCAGTACTTC.

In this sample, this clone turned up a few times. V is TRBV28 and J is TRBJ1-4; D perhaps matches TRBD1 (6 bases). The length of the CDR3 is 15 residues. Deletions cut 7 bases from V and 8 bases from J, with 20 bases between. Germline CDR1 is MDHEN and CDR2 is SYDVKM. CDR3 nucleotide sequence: TGTGCCAGCATTTCGGGGGGCAGGCTACCCGAAAAACTGTTTTTT. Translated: CASISGGRLPEKLFF.